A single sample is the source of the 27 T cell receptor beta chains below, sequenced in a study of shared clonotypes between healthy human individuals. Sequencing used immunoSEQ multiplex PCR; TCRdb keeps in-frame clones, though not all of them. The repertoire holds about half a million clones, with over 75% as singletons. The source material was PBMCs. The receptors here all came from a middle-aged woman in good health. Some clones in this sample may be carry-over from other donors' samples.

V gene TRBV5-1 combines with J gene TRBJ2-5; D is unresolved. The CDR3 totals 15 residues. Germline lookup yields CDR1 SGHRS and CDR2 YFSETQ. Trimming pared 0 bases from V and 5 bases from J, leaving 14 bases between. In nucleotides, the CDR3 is TGCGCCAGCAGCTTGGCCAAGGGCAGGACGGAGACCCAGTACTTC. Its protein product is CASSLAKGRTETQYF. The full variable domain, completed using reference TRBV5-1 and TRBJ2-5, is KAGVTQTPRYLIKTRGQQVTLSCSPISGHRSVSWYQQTPGQGLQFLFEYFSETQRNKGNFPGRFSGRQFSNSRSEMNVSTLELGDSALYLCASSLAKGRTETQYFGPGTRLLVL.

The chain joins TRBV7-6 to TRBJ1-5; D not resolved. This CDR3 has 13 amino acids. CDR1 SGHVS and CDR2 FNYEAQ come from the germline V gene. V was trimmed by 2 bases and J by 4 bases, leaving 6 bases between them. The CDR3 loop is CASSLQLNQPQHF. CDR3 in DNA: TGTGCCAGCAGCTTACAGTTAAATCAGCCCCAGCATTTT.

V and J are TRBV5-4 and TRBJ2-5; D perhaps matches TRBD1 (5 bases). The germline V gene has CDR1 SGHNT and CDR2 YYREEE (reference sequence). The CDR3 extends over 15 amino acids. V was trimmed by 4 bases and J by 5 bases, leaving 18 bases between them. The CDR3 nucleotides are TGTGCCAGCAGCCATCTACCCCAGGGTACCGAGACCCAGTACTTC. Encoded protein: CASSHLPQGTETQYF. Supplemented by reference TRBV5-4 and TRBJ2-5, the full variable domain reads ETGVTQSPTHLIKTRGQQVTLRCSSQSGHNTVSWYQQALGQGPQFIFQYYREEENGRGNFPPRFSGLQFPNYSSELNVNALELDDSALYLCASSHLPQGTETQYFGPGTRLLVL.

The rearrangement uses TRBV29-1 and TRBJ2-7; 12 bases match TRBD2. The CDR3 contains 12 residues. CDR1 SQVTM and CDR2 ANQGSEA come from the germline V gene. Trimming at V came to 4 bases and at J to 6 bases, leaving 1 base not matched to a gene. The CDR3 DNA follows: TGCAGCGTTGGACTAGCGGGAGTCGAGCAGTACTTC. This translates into CSVGLAGVEQYF.

In nucleotides, the CDR3 is TGTGCCAGCAGCGTAGGCTCTAGGAACACGCTTAACGAGCAGTACTTC. Translated, it gives CASSVGSRNTLNEQYF. The chain uses TRBV9 and TRBJ2-5; no definite D call. The DNA end lines up better with TRBJ2-7; the J call may be wrong. Germline values: CDR1 SGDLS, CDR2 YYNGEE. The CDR3 contains 16 residues.

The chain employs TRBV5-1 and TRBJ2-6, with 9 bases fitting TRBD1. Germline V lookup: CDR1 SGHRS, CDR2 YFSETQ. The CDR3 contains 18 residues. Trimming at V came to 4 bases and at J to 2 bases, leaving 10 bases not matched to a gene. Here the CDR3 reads CASSRSTGGKTGANVLTF. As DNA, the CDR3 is TGCGCCAGCAGCAGATCGACAGGGGGAAAAACTGGGGCCAACGTCCTGACTTTC.

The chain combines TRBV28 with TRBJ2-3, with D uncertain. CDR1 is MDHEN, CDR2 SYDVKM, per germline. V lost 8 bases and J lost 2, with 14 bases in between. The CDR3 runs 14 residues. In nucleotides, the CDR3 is TGTGCCAGCTGCCAACCTGGAAACACAGATACGCAGTATTTT. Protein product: CASCQPGNTDTQYF.

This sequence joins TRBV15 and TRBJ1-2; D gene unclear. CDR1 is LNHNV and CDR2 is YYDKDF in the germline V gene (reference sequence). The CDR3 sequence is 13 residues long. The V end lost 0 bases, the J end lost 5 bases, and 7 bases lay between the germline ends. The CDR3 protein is CATSRDRHYGYTF. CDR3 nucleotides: TGTGCCACCAGCAGAGATCGCCATTATGGCTACACCTTC.

In DNA form, the CDR3 reads TGTGCCAAGACTACTTACCAAGAGACCCAGTACTTC. The encoded protein is CAKTTYQETQYF. The chain carries TRBV28 and TRBJ2-5; weak D call: TRBD2 (5 bases). Looked up from germline, CDR1 is MDHEN and CDR2 is SYDVKM. There are 12 residues in the CDR3. The V end was cut by 10 bases, the J end by 0 bases, with 9 bases between.

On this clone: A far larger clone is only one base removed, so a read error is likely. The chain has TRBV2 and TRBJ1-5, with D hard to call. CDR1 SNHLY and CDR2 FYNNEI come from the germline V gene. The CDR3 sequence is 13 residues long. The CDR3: CAGSGEVNQPQHF. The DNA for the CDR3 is TGTGCCGGCAGTGGTGAGGTGAATCAGCCCCAGCATTTT.

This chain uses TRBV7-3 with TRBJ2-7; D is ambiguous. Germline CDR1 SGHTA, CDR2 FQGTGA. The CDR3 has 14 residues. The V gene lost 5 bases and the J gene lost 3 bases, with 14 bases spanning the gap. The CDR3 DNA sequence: TGTGCCAGCAGCCCCGGCCCAGCTAACTACGAGCAGTACTTC. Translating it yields CASSPGPANYEQYF.

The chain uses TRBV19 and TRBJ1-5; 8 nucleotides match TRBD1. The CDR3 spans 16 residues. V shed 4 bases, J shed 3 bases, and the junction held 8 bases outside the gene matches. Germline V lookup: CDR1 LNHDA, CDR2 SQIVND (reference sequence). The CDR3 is CASSTRQGIVNQPQHF. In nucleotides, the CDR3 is TGTGCCAGTAGTACCCGACAGGGGATAGTCAATCAGCCCCAGCATTTT.

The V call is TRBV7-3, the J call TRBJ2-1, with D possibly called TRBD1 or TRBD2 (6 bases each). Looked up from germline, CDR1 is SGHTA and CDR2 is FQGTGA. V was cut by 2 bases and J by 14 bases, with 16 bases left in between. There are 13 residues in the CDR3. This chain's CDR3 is CASSLGPRDNEFF. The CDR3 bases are TGTGCCAGCAGCTTAGGGCCGCGGGACAACGAGTTCTTC.

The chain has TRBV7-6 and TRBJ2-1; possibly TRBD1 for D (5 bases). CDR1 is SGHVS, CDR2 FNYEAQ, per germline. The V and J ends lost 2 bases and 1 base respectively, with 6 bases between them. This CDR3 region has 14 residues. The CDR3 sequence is CASSLQGSYNEQFF. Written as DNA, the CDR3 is TGTGCCAGCAGCTTACAGGGATCCTACAATGAGCAGTTCTTC.

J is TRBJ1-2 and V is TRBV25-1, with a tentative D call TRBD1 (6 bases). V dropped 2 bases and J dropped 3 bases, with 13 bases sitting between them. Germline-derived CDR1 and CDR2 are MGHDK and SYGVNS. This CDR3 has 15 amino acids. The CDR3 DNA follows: TGTGCCAGCAGTGAACTGAACAGGGACGACTATGGCTACACCTTC. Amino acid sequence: CASSELNRDDYGYTF.

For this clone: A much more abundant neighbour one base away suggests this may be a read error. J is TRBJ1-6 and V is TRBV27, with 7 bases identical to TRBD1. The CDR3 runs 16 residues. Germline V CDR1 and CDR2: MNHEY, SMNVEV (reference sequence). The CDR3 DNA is TGTGCCAGCAGTTCCTCCGGGACAGTCATCAATTCACCCCTCTACTTT. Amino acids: CASSSSGTVINSPLYF.

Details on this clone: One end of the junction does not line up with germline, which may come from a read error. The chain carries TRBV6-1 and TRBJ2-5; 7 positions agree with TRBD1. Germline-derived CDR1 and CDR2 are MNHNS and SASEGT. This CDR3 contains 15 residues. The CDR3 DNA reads TGTGCCAGCAGTAAAGCGACAGGGCCCGAAGAGACCCAGTACTTC. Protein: CASSKATGPEETQYF.

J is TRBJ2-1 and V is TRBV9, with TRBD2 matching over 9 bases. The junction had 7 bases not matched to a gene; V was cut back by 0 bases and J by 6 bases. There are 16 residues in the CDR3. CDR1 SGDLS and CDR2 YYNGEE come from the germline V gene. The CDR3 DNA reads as TGTGCCAGCAGCGTAGCGGCGGGAGGGTTTTCCAATGAGCAGTTCTTC. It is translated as CASSVAAGGFSNEQFF.

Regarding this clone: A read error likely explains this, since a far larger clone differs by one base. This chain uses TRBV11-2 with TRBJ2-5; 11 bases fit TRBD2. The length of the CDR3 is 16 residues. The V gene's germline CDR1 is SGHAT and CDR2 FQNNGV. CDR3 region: CASSSRLAGQGETKYF. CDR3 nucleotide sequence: TGTGCCAGCAGCTCGAGACTAGCGGGACAGGGAGAGACCAAGTACTTC.

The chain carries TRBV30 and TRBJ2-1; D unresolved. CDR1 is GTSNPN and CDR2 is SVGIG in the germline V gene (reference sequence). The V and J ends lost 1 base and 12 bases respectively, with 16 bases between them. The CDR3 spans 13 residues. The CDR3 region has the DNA TGTGCCTGGAGTGCACGAGCAGACGGCTGGCAGTTCTTC. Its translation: CAWSARADGWQFF.

CDR3 in DNA: TGTGCCAGCAGCAGGGGACTAGCGGAAACCTACGAGCAGTACTTC. Translating gives CASSRGLAETYEQYF. The chain uses TRBV7-8 and TRBJ2-7, with 11 bases identical to TRBD2. Germline CDR1 reads SGHVS; CDR2 reads FQNEAQ. Trimming took 5 bases from V and 2 from J; bases not matched to a gene: 5. The CDR3 has 15 amino acids.

This chain's CDR3 is CAIRDGLSSYEQYF. DNA for the CDR3: TGTGCCATCCGCGACGGCTTGAGCTCCTACGAGCAGTACTTC. The chain is built from TRBV10-3 and TRBJ2-7; D is unclear. This CDR3 has 14 amino acids. The V and J ends lost 8 bases and 0 bases respectively, with 14 bases between them. The germline CDR1 and CDR2 sequences are ENHRY and SYGVKD.

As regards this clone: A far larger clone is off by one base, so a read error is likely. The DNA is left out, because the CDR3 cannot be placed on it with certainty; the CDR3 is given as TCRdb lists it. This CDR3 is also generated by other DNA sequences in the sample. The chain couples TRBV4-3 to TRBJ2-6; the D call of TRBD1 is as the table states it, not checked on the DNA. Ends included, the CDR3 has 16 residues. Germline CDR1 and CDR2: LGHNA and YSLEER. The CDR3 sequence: CASSQEVGSGANVLTF.

Here the CDR3 DNA reads TGTGCCAGCTCACCACAGGGATCCTACGAGCAGTACTTC. Protein product: CASSPQGSYEQYF. The J gene is TRBJ2-7, the V gene TRBV18; D is uncertain. In germline, CDR1 is KGHSH, CDR2 LQKENI. The CDR3 sequence is 13 residues long. Trimming shortened V by 1 base and J by 1 base, and 5 bases separated the two germline ends.

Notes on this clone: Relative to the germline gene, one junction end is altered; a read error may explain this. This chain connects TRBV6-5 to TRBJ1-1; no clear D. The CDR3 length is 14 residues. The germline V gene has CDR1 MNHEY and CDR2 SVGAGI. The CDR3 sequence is CASIWAPQNPEAFF. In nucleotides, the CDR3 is TGTGCCAGCATTTGGGCCCCGCAGAACCCTGAAGCTTTCTTT.

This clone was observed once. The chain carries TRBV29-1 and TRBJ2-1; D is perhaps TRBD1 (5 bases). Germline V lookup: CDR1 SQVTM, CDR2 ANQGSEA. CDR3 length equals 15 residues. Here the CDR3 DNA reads TGCACCACTTGGGGCCTGGCAGAGGCCTACAATGAGCAGTTCTTC. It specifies CTTWGLAEAYNEQFF.

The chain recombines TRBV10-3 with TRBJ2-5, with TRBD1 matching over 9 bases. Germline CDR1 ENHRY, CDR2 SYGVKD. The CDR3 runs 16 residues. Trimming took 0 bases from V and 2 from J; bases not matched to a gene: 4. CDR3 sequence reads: CAISESAGQGQETQYF. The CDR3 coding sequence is TGTGCCATCAGTGAGTCTGCGGGACAGGGACAAGAGACCCAGTACTTC.